These T cell receptor beta chains were read from a single sample in a study of T-cell reconstitution after alpha-beta-depleted transplantation in children. One entry per CDR3 protein results from TCRdb running MiXCR on the PCR reads. The repertoire holds some 520,000 distinct CDR3 sequences, over 25% seen once, with around 2.3% in the top ten. The sequencing used PBMCs from the stem cell graft donor, collected from the stem cell graft. The source of these receptors is a human donor who donated a stem cell graft to a child with aplastic anemia. The CDR3 runs from the conserved cysteine through the conserved F or W. The order of the fields is V gene, D gene, clone size, J gene, CDR3 length, CDR3 DNA, CDR3 protein. A D gene is named only where the DNA matches it firmly. Clone size is shown for a subset of rows, as once, few, many or a class of expanded clone.

>TRBV5-4|-|-|TRBJ1-1|14
TGTGCCAGCAGATATGAGCTTCGGGCCACTGAAGCTTTCTTT
CASRYELRATEAFF
>TRBV19|-|-|TRBJ1-2|13
TGTGCCAGTAGTATACCAGGAAACTATGGCTACACCTTC
CASSIPGNYGYTF
>TRBV20-1|-|-|TRBJ2-3|14
TGCAGTGCTCGACGGGACACGGGGTCGGATACGCAGTATTTT
CSARRDTGSDTQYF
>TRBV11-2|-|-|TRBJ2-2|13
TGTGCCAGCAGCATTGACAGGAACGGGGAGCTGTTTTTT
CASSIDRNGELFF
>TRBV12-3/TRBV12-4|-|few|TRBJ2-5|14
TGTGCCAGCAGCCCCCTGGCGGATCAAGAGACCCAGTACTTC
CASSPLADQETQYF
>TRBV11-2|TRBD2|-|TRBJ2-1|15
TGTGCCAGCAGGGAAACGGGGACTAGCGGGAGGGGTCGGTTCTTC
CASRETGTSGRGRFF
>TRBV24-1|-|-|TRBJ1-5|15
TGTGCCACCAGTTCGGGGACTTTAGGCAATCAGCCCCAGCATTTT
CATSSGTLGNQPQHF
>TRBV11-2|-|-|TRBJ2-7|19
TGTGCCAGCAGCCCCCCTGGGCCCTGGGGCGAGGTTGGCTCCTACGAGCAGTACTTC
CASSPPGPWGEVGSYEQYF
>TRBV5-1|-|-|TRBJ1-1|17
TGCGCCAGCAGCTTGGTAGCGGGAGTGAGCGGCAACACTGAAGCTTTCTTT
CASSLVAGVSGNTEAFF
>TRBV11-2|-|-|TRBJ2-2|15
TGTGCCAGCAGCGGGGGGCCCGGGGACACCGGGGAGCTGTTTTTT
CASSGGPGDTGELFF
>TRBV12-3/TRBV12-4|-|-|TRBJ1-2|13
TGTGCCAGCAGTTTAGACAGCTTTGGAGGCTACACCTTC
CASSLDSFGGYTF
>TRBV27|TRBD1|-|TRBJ1-4|16
TGTGCCAGCAGTCAACTTAAGACAGGGGGCTACGAAAAACTGTTTTTT
CASSQLKTGGYEKLFF
>TRBV5-1|TRBD2|few|TRBJ2-4|16
TGCGCCAGCAGCGTTCTAGCGGGAGTCGCCAAAAACATTCAGTACTTC
CASSVLAGVAKNIQYF
>TRBV7-9|-|-|TRBJ2-1|16
TGTGCCAGCAGCTTACCGTCAGGGCTCGGGTCGAATGAGCAGTTCTTC
CASSLPSGLGSNEQFF
>TRBV4-3|-|many|TRBJ2-5|17
TGCGCCAGCAGCCAAGATGGGTCGGCTCGCAGGGGAGAGACCCAGTACTTC
CASSQDGSARRGETQYF
>TRBV6-2/TRBV6-3|TRBD2|-|TRBJ2-1|15
TGTGCCCTGTGCCATGCGGGAGGGGTCTACAATGAGCAGTTCTTC
CALCHAGGVYNEQFF
>TRBV20-1|-|-|TRBJ2-3|15
TGCAGTGCTAGAGGGCCCCTTCCCTTCACAGATACGCAGTATTTT
CSARGPLPFTDTQYF
>TRBV19|TRBD1|-|TRBJ1-2|16
TGTGCCAGTAGTATCGGCATGGGACAGGGTAACTATGGCTACACCTTC
CASSIGMGQGNYGYTF
>TRBV10-2|TRBD2|few|TRBJ2-5|15
TGCGCCAGCAGTCCCACCACCCTAGCGGGAGAGACCCAGTACTTC
CASSPTTLAGETQYF
>TRBV6-5|-|few|TRBJ1-2|17
TGTGCCAGCAGTTACTCGAGTAAAGGACAAGATTACTATGGCTACACCTTC
CASSYSSKGQDYYGYTF
>TRBV19|TRBD2|-|TRBJ2-1|16
TGTGCCAGTAGTACGCGACTAGCGGCCTCCTACAATGAGCAGTTCTTC
CASSTRLAASYNEQFF
>TRBV20-1|-|many|TRBJ2-7|14
TGCAGTGCTTTAAGTCCCGGGCACACCTACGAGCAGTACTTC
CSALSPGHTYEQYF
>TRBV7-2|TRBD1|-|TRBJ1-2|12
TGTGCCAGCAGCGACAGGGGGCATGGCTACACCTTC
CASSDRGHGYTF
>TRBV4-3|-|few|TRBJ2-1|15
TGCGCCAGCAGCCAACGGGACTTACCCTACAATGAGCAGTTCTTC
CASSQRDLPYNEQFF
>TRBV7-8|-|-|TRBJ2-3|13
TGTGCCAGCAGCCAAGGGCCCCCAGATACGCAGTATTTT
CASSQGPPDTQYF
>TRBV27|TRBD1|few|TRBJ1-5|15
TGTGCCAGCAGTTTATCAGGGGGCAACAATCAGCCCCAGCATTTT
CASSLSGGNNQPQHF
>TRBV19|-|few|TRBJ2-4|16
TGTGCCAGTAGTATAGGTGGGAATGGCGCCAAAAACATTCAGTACTTC
CASSIGGNGAKNIQYF
>TRBV20-1|TRBD1|many|TRBJ1-1|14
TGCAGTGCTATATCTGGGACAGTGAACACTGAAGCTTTCTTT
CSAISGTVNTEAFF